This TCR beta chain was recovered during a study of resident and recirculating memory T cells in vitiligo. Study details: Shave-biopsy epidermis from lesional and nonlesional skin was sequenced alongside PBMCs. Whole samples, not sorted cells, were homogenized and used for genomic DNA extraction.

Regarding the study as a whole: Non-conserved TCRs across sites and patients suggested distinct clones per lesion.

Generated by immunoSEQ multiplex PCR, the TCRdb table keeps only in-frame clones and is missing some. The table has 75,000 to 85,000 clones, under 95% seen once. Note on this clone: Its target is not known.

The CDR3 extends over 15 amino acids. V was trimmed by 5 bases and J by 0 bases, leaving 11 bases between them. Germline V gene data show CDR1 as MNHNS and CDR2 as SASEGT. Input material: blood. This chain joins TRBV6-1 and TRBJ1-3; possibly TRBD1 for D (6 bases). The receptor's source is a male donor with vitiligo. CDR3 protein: CASSSQDSSGNTIYF. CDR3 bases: TGTGCCAGCAGTTCCCAGGACAGCTCTGGAAACACCATATATTTT.